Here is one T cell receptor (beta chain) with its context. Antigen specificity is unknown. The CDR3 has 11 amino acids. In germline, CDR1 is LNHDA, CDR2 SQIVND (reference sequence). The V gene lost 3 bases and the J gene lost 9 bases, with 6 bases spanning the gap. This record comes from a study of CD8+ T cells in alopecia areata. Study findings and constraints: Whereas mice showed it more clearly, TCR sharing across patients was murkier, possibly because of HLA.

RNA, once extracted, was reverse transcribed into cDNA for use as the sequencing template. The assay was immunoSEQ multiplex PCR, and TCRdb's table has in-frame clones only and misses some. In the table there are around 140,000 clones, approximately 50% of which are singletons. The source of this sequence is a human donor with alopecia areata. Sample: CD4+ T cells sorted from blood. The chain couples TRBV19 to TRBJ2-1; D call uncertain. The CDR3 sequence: CASSMGIEQFF. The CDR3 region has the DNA TGTGCCAGTAGTATGGGAATTGAGCAGTTCTTC.